The clone carrying this TCR beta chain has more than one count but fewer than ten. This record comes from a study of blood T cell repertoires in COVID-19. The overall study: The origin of the acute and convalescent COVID-19 samples was the United States, Italy and Spain. PBMCs, B-cell-depleted T cells, or T cells provided the cDNA or gDNA that made up the material.

Unmatched junction bases numbered 5, after V lost 5 bases and J lost 4 bases. The CDR3 has 15 residues. Germline CDR1 reads SGHTA; CDR2 reads FQGNSA. Generated by immunoSEQ multiplex PCR, the TCRdb table keeps only in-frame clones and is missing some. The sample lists 100,000 to 120,000 clones, roughly 82% occurring once. This sequence originates from a woman in her fifties or sixties with acute or convalescent COVID-19. V gene TRBV7-2 combines with J gene TRBJ1-6, with 7 positions matching TRBD1. The sequenced material came from peripheral blood. The CDR3 is CASSATGVYNSPLHF. The DNA of the CDR3 is TGTGCCAGCAGCGCTACAGGGGTTTATAATTCACCCCTCCACTTT. The complete variable domain, with remaining parts taken from reference TRBV7-2 and TRBJ1-6, reads GAGVSQSPSNKVTEKGKDVELRCDPISGHTALYWYRQSLGQGLEFLIYFQGNSAPDKSGLPSDRFSAERTGGSVSTLTIQRTQQEDSAVYLCASSATGVYNSPLHFGNGTRLTVT.